This is a list of T cell receptor beta chains from one sample in a study of cytomegalovirus exposure and HLA in healthy donors. Assay used: immunoSEQ multiplex PCR; TCRdb lists only in-frame clones, some missing. The data contain about 180,000 clones, 85% of them singletons. The sample was PBMCs. Receptors were obtained from a man between 18 and 29 years old in good health and CMV-seropositive. The CDR3 runs from the conserved cysteine through the conserved F or W. Each record gives: J gene, V gene, D gene, clone size, CDR3 DNA, CDR3 protein. D genes are given only for firm matches. Clone sizes are given selectively: once, few, many, or a class where the clone is expanded.

TRBJ2-3	TRBV2	TRBD2	.	TGTGCCAGCGGGCTTAGCGGGTACACAGATACGCAGTATTTT	CASGLSGYTDTQYF
TRBJ2-7	TRBV27	TRBD2	.	TGTGCCAGCAGCATCGGGACTAGCGACTTCTACGAGCAGTACTTC	CASSIGTSDFYEQYF
TRBJ1-6	TRBV7-9	.	.	TGTGCCAGCAGCTTAGCTTACGGGGGTTCACCCCTCCACTTT	CASSLAYGGSPLHF
TRBJ1-6	TRBV2	.	.	TGTGCCAGCAGTGAAGCGCCAGGGCTTCGCCTTGATTCACCCCTCCACTTT	CASSEAPGLRLDSPLHF
TRBJ1-1	TRBV28	.	.	TGTGCCAGCAGTTACCCTTTAAGCATGAACACTGAAGCTTTCTTT	CASSYPLSMNTEAFF
TRBJ1-5	TRBV4-1	.	once	TGCGCCAGCAGCCAAGATCAGGTTGCCAGGGGAAATCAGCCCCAGCATTTT	CASSQDQVARGNQPQHF
TRBJ2-3	TRBV18	.	few	TGTGCCAGCTCACCAGAGGAACTTAGCACAGATACGCAGTATTTT	CASSPEELSTDTQYF
TRBJ2-7	TRBV7-8	.	.	TGTGCCAGCAGCTTAAGGGCCCCCGGGGAGGGGGCCTACGAGCAGTACTTC	CASSLRAPGEGAYEQYF
TRBJ2-7	TRBV14	TRBD2	once	TGTGCCAGCAGCCAAGATCTTTTGCGGGGGGCTCCCTACGAGCAGTACTTC	CASSQDLLRGAPYEQYF
TRBJ2-5	TRBV7-2	TRBD2	.	TGTGCCAGCAGCTTAAGCCCCTCGGGCGGGGGGGCTATGGAGACCCAGTACTTC	CASSLSPSGGGAMETQYF
TRBJ1-1	TRBV27	.	.	TGTGCCAGCAGTTTATCGAGGCGTACTGAAGCTTTCTTT	CASSLSRRTEAFF
TRBJ2-7	TRBV6-1	.	.	TGTGCCAGCAGTGAAGCTGTAACACAGACCTACGAGCAGTACTTC	CASSEAVTQTYEQYF
TRBJ2-7	TRBV9	.	.	TGTGCCAGCAGCGTAGGGGGCAGCTACGAGCAGTACTTC	CASSVGGSYEQYF
TRBJ1-1	TRBV25-1	TRBD1	.	TGTGCCAGCAGCGGGGACAGTAACACTGAAGCTTTCTTT	CASSGDSNTEAFF
TRBJ2-5	TRBV19	.	.	TGTGCCAGTAGTATAGATGGTACTGCGGAGACCCAGTACTTC	CASSIDGTAETQYF
TRBJ2-7	TRBV28	.	.	TGTGCCAGCAGTTCCAGGGTAAGCTCCTACGAGCAGTACTTC	CASSSRVSSYEQYF
TRBJ2-1	TRBV5-6	TRBD1	.	TGTGCCAGCAGCTTGGTAGGGGGCGATGAGCAGTTCTTC	CASSLVGGDEQFF
TRBJ2-4	TRBV5-1	TRBD2	.	TGCGCCAGCAAACTAGCGGGAGAAAACATTCAGTACTTC	CASKLAGENIQYF
TRBJ2-2	TRBV30	.	.	TGTGCCTGGCAGCAGGGCGGGGAGCTGTTTTTT	CAWQQGGELFF
TRBJ1-1	TRBV6-5	.	once	TGTGCCAGCAGTTACTTTTTAGACAGGGAAGCTTTCTTT	CASSYFLDREAFF